The clone carrying this T cell receptor (beta chain) has just a few counts. Its cognate antigen is unknown. The second PCR ran about 6 to 12 cycles with a sample-barcoded 5' primer and J-beta primers. With 12 random nucleotides, a template-switch adaptor tagged each individual cDNA molecule. TCRdb re-called the 5' RACE reads with MiXCR, one entry per CDR3 protein. The sample gives 1.2 million to 1.5 million distinct CDR3 sequences, approximately 38% of which show up once; roughly 8.2% is in the top ten. The sample belongs to a study of blood T cells in healthy people across ages. Germline V gene lookup returns CDR1 MNHEY and CDR2 SVGEGT. Trimming pared 6 bases from V and 5 bases from J, leaving 13 bases between. CDR3 length equals 13 residues. Findings and caveats of the study: Per-million-T-cell TCR beta diversity fell roughly linearly with age. Higher naive T cell percentage went strongly together with higher TCR beta diversity.

Per-sample PBMC isolation yielded at least 7 million cells. The clonotype originates from a woman aged 18-35 years in good health. V gene TRBV6-2 or TRBV6-3 combines with J gene TRBJ1-1; D perhaps matches TRBD1 (6 bases). Sequencing used blood. CDR3 bases: TGTGCCAGCAGGGACCACAGGGCGACTGAAGCTTTCTTT. Encoded protein: CASRDHRATEAFF.